This T cell receptor beta chain was identified during a study of shared clonotypes between healthy human individuals. The overall study: The donors, a couple of women and a few men, were aged 18 to 49.

Findings and limits, study-wide: Four donors held roughly 5% of naive CD4 clonotypes in common. Among the subsets, naive ones generally showed larger estimated richness than memory ones.

V trimming: 4 bases; J trimming: 5 bases; junction bases outside the gene matches: 12. The germline gives CDR1 SGHDT, CDR2 YYEEEE. The CDR3 loop spans 15 amino acids. Roughly 200 ng DNA, 30,000 to 35,000 T cell genomes, went into each sorted-subset replicate PCR. Sequencing used immunoSEQ multiplex PCR; TCRdb keeps in-frame clones, though not all of them. The table has about 1.4 million clones, roughly 96% seen once. Remarks on this clone: Its matching antigen is unknown.

This rearrangement joins TRBV5-6 to TRBJ2-7; 7 bases are shared with TRBD2. The sequence was collected from a young man in good health. Sample: naive CD4+ T cells sorted from blood. Subset indicated: CD45RA+ positively selected. CDR3: CASSRSTLGLDEQYF. The CDR3 nucleotides read TGTGCCAGCAGCCGTAGCACACTAGGACTAGACGAGCAGTACTTC.